Each of the 2 T cell receptor beta chains below was sequenced from the same sample in a study of blood T cell repertoires in COVID-19. TCRdb keeps only in-frame clones here, not all; method: immunoSEQ multiplex PCR. The sample includes 65,000 to 90,000 clones, about nine tenths of them seen just once. Sequenced input: peripheral blood. These receptors were collected from a woman under 30 with acute or convalescent COVID-19.

The chain has TRBV3-1 (or the pseudogene TRBV3-2) and TRBJ1-2; D not certain. CDR3 size: 14 residues. V lost 2 bases, J lost 4 bases, and 11 bases lay in between. Germline loops: CDR1 LGHDT, CDR2 YNNKEL (reference sequence). The CDR3 region has the DNA TGTGCCAGCAGCCAAAAACAGAGTTTCTATGGCTACACCTTC. The encoded protein is CASSQKQSFYGYTF.

The V gene is TRBV9, the J gene TRBJ2-3; a possible D gene is TRBD1 (5 bases). This CDR3 spans 15 amino acids. Trimming cost V 1 base and J 2 bases, with 11 bases left between them. CDR1 is SGDLS and CDR2 is YYNGEE in the germline V gene. The CDR3 sequence is CASSVKGSHTDTQYF. The CDR3 DNA reads TGTGCCAGCAGCGTAAAGGGGTCGCACACAGATACGCAGTATTTT.